One sample yielded the 31 T cell receptor beta chains listed below, sequenced in a study of cytomegalovirus exposure and HLA in healthy donors. Sequencing was performed with immunoSEQ multiplex PCR; in TCRdb, only in-frame clones are kept and a portion is missing. The sample shows 250,000 to 300,000 clones, approximately 86% of them seen only once. The sequenced sample consisted of PBMCs. These receptors were collected from a woman aged 18-30 years in good health and CMV-seronegative.

J is TRBJ2-7 and V is TRBV5-1; unclear D gene. V was trimmed by 0 bases and J by 5 bases, leaving 9 bases between them. CDR1 and CDR2 from the germline V gene are SGHRS and YFSETQ. The CDR3 runs to 13 residues. The CDR3 DNA sequence: TGCGCCAGCAGCTTGGATCGGGTCCACGAGCAGTACTTC. It encodes CASSLDRVHEQYF.

V gene TRBV9 combines with J gene TRBJ1-4; D gene unclear. Trimming left V 2 bases short and J 8 bases short, with 13 bases between. CDR1 SGDLS and CDR2 YYNGEE come from the germline V gene. This CDR3 has 14 residues. CDR3 sequence: CASSVGGNREKLFF. CDR3 coding DNA: TGTGCCAGCAGCGTGGGAGGGAATCGGGAAAAACTGTTTTTT.

The chain has TRBV27 and TRBJ2-1, with 8 positions matching TRBD2. V lost 7 bases, J lost 4 bases, and 3 bases stayed unmatched. This CDR3 comprises 13 residues. CDR1 MNHEY and CDR2 SMNVEV come from the germline V gene (reference sequence). CDR3 protein: CASNSGGYNEQFF. The DNA for the CDR3 is TGTGCCAGCAACAGCGGGGGATACAATGAGCAGTTCTTC.

J is TRBJ1-1 and V is TRBV6-6; D not resolved. Germline V gives CDR1 MNHNY, CDR2 SVGAGI (reference sequence). This CDR3 has 13 amino acids. V lost 7 bases and J 2 bases, leaving 11 bases between the germline ends. The CDR3 region is CASTKGVNTEAFF. The CDR3 DNA follows: TGTGCCAGCACCAAGGGAGTTAACACTGAAGCTTTCTTT.

The chain has TRBV5-4 and TRBJ2-7, with TRBD2 matching 14 bases. CDR1 is SGHNT, CDR2 YYREEE, per germline (reference sequence). CDR3 length: 17 residues. V lost 3 bases, J lost 4 bases, and 9 bases stayed unmatched. CDR3 in amino acids: CASSSIGTSGSRYEQYF. In DNA, the CDR3 is TGTGCCAGCAGCTCGATAGGGACTAGCGGGAGTCGGTACGAGCAGTACTTC.

This rearrangement joins TRBV11-3 to TRBJ1-2, with D uncertain. CDR1 is SGHNT and CDR2 is YENEEA in the germline V gene. Trimming stripped 1 base from V and 5 bases from J, with 14 bases between. The CDR3 extends over 15 amino acids. The CDR3 region has the DNA TGTGCCAGCAGCTTAGGTACGGAGGGAAGGTATGGCTACACCTTC. Amino acids: CASSLGTEGRYGYTF.

The chain has TRBV4-3 and TRBJ2-7; no clear D gene. The CDR3 sequence is 14 residues long. V lost 0 bases, J lost 0 bases, and 6 bases lay in between. Germline V gene sequence: CDR1 LGHNA, CDR2 YSLEER. The CDR3 loop reads CASSQDRSSYEQYF. The CDR3 DNA is TGCGCCAGCAGCCAAGACCGGTCCTCCTACGAGCAGTACTTC.

J is TRBJ1-2 and V is TRBV30; weak D call: TRBD1 (5 bases). The V gene lost 1 base and the J gene lost 7 bases, with 10 bases spanning the gap. Germline CDR1 GTSNPN, CDR2 SVGIG (reference sequence). CDR3 length: 12 residues. The CDR3 DNA sequence: TGTGCCTGGAGTGCGCGGGGCTCTGGCTACACCTTC. Protein sequence: CAWSARGSGYTF. Using reference TRBV30 and TRBJ1-2 for the parts outside the CDR3, the full variable domain is SQTIHQWPATLVQPVGSPLSLECTVEGTSNPNLYWYRQAAGRGLQLLFYSVGIGQISSEVPQNLSASRPQDRQFILSSKKLLLSDSGFYLCAWSARGSGYTFGSGTRLTVV.

This rearrangement joins TRBV27 to TRBJ2-2, with 7 bases aligning to TRBD2. The germline V gene has CDR1 MNHEY and CDR2 SMNVEV (reference sequence). This CDR3 is built from 16 residues. V shed 7 bases and J 1 base; nucleotides not matched to a gene: 9. The CDR3 here is CASTHSSGENTGELFF. CDR3 DNA: TGTGCCAGCACCCACTCTAGCGGAGAGAACACCGGGGAGCTGTTTTTT.

V usage is TRBV25-1 and J usage is TRBJ1-2; D is possibly TRBD1 (5 bases). CDR1 MGHDK and CDR2 SYGVNS come from the germline V gene. V shed 0 bases and J shed 8 bases, with 13 bases lying between them. The length of the CDR3 is 14 residues. The CDR3 sequence is CASSEYGGARGYTF. CDR3 coding DNA: TGTGCCAGCAGTGAATATGGAGGGGCAAGGGGCTACACCTTC.

The J gene is TRBJ2-5, the V gene TRBV28; TRBD2 matches 13 bases. The CDR3 runs to 13 residues. V lost 8 bases to trimming and J lost 3 bases; unmatched junction nucleotides: 0. The germline V gene has CDR1 MDHEN and CDR2 SYDVKM. CDR3 loop: CASGLAGEETQYF. In DNA form, the CDR3 reads TGTGCCAGCGGACTAGCGGGAGAAGAGACCCAGTACTTC.

The genes are TRBV13 and TRBJ2-1; 8 nucleotides line up with TRBD2. Germline V lookup: CDR1 PRHDT, CDR2 FYEKMQ (reference sequence). V lost 4 bases and J lost 9; bases outside the gene matches: 11. This CDR3 has 15 residues. DNA for the CDR3: TGTGCCAGCAGCTCCGCGGAGCGGGAGATCCGTGAGCAGTTCTTC. This codes for CASSSAEREIREQFF.

The chain has TRBV15 and TRBJ1-5, with D hard to call. Germline CDR1 LNHNV, CDR2 YYDKDF (reference sequence). V lost 6 bases and J 0 bases, leaving 12 bases between the germline ends. CDR3 size: 15 residues. The CDR3 sequence: CATREDGNSNQPQHF. Here the CDR3 DNA reads TGTGCCACCAGGGAGGACGGCAATAGCAATCAGCCCCAGCATTTT. The variable domain in full, with the rest retrieved from reference TRBV15 and TRBJ1-5, is DAMVIQNPRYQVTQFGKPVTLSCSQTLNHNVMYWYQQKSSQAPKLLFHYYDKDFNNEADTPDNFQSRRPNTSFCFLDIRSPGLGDTAMYLCATREDGNSNQPQHFGDGTRLSIL.

The rearrangement uses TRBV7-3 and TRBJ2-1; 13 nucleotides line up with TRBD2. The V gene's germline CDR1 is SGHTA and CDR2 FQGTGA. V gave up 4 bases and J gave up 8 bases; unmatched junction bases: 5. CDR3 size: 15 residues. This CDR3 is CASSSLAGGRDEQFF. CDR3 nucleotide sequence: TGTGCCAGCAGCTCACTAGCGGGGGGGCGAGATGAGCAGTTCTTC.

The rearrangement uses TRBV7-8 and TRBJ1-6; D perhaps matches TRBD1 (5 bases). V was trimmed by 5 bases and J by 0 bases, leaving 11 bases between them. Germline CDR1 SGHVS, CDR2 FQNEAQ. The CDR3 covers 16 residues. The CDR3 DNA is TGTGCCAGCAGCGGGACGGGGGACTCCTATAATTCACCCCTCCACTTT. Encoded protein: CASSGTGDSYNSPLHF.

This clone was counted at least ten times. The V gene is TRBV11-2, the J gene TRBJ2-7, with 7 nucleotides matching TRBD1. The CDR3 runs 15 residues. Germline CDR1 reads SGHAT; CDR2 reads FQNNGV. V shed 5 bases, J shed 6 bases, and the junction held 13 bases outside the gene matches. CDR3 nucleotides: TGTGCCAGCAGCCCTCGGACAGGAGCTAGGAGCGAGCAGTACTTC. It translates to CASSPRTGARSEQYF.

This clone was seen a single time. The V call is TRBV6-4, the J call TRBJ2-1; 8 bases fit TRBD1. CDR1 and CDR2 (germline): MRHNA, SNTAGT. The CDR3 loop spans 15 amino acids. Trimming removed 2 bases from V and 7 bases from J; junction bases left unmatched: 7. The CDR3 region is CASSDGQGALNEQFF. The CDR3 DNA reads TGTGCCAGCAGTGACGGGCAGGGGGCGTTGAATGAGCAGTTCTTC.

In this sample, this clone turned up once. The chain combines TRBV5-1 with TRBJ2-3, with D maybe TRBD2 (5 bases). This CDR3 has 15 amino acids. The germline V and J ends were trimmed by 5 bases and 0 bases, with 13 bases remaining between them. Germline V CDR1 and CDR2: SGHRS, YFSETQ. This CDR3 reads CASSPSSRSTDTQYF. Written as DNA, the CDR3 is TGCGCCAGCAGTCCTTCTAGCAGAAGCACAGATACGCAGTATTTT.

The chain is built from TRBV2 and TRBJ1-2, with 8 nucleotides matching TRBD1. CDR3 length: 13 residues. CDR1 and CDR2 (germline): SNHLY, FYNNEI. V shed 7 bases and J 4 bases; nucleotides not matched to a gene: 5. The CDR3 protein is CASTLGQVYGYTF. The CDR3, as DNA: TGTGCCAGCACCCTGGGACAGGTCTATGGCTACACCTTC.

The V gene is TRBV11-3, the J gene TRBJ2-1; 7 bases map to TRBD2. The CDR3 consists of 15 residues. V gave up 3 bases and J gave up 10 bases; unmatched junction bases: 12. CDR1 and CDR2 (germline): SGHNT, YENEEA. The CDR3: CASSFVRGGVQEQFF. The DNA of the CDR3 is TGTGCCAGCAGCTTTGTAAGGGGAGGGGTACAAGAGCAGTTCTTC.

The rearrangement joins TRBV29-1 to TRBJ1-4, with D possibly TRBD1 on 6 matching bases. The V end lost 6 bases, the J end lost 3 bases, and 17 bases lay between the germline ends. Germline V gene sequence: CDR1 SQVTM, CDR2 ANQGSEA. The CDR3 extends over 15 amino acids. DNA of the CDR3: TGCAGCGTCGGAGGACCAGGGGCGTCTAATGAAAAACTGTTTTTT. Protein product: CSVGGPGASNEKLFF.

This clone appeared once. The chain employs TRBV28 and TRBJ1-6; 9 bases are a match to TRBD1. With V trimmed by 5 bases and J by 10 bases, 6 bases remained unmatched. The CDR3 is made up of 14 amino acids. The germline gives CDR1 MDHEN, CDR2 SYDVKM. The CDR3 DNA follows: TGTGCCAGCAGTCGGCGGGACAGGGTATCACCCCTCCACTTT. It codes for CASSRRDRVSPLHF.

The chain has TRBV10-3 and TRBJ2-5; maybe TRBD1 (5 bases). The CDR3 length is 15 residues. V lost 6 bases, J lost 5 bases, and 19 bases lay in between. Germline CDR1 ENHRY, CDR2 SYGVKD. CDR3 loop: CAISQPGPKGETQYF. CDR3 DNA sequence: TGTGCCATCAGCCAGCCAGGGCCTAAGGGGGAGACCCAGTACTTC.

The rearrangement joins TRBV29-1 to TRBJ1-1; no clear D gene. The CDR3 runs 12 residues. Trimming cost V 3 bases and J 4 bases, with 9 bases left between them. Per the germline V gene, CDR1 is SQVTM and CDR2 is ANQGSEA. This CDR3 reads CSVEAGSTEAFF. CDR3 DNA: TGCAGCGTTGAGGCGGGGAGCACTGAAGCTTTCTTT. The full variable domain, in which reference TRBV29-1 and TRBJ1-1 provide the parts outside the CDR3, is SAVISQKPSRDICQRGTSLTIQCQVDSQVTMMFWYRQQPGQSLTLIATANQGSEATYESGFVIDKFPISRPNLTFSTLTVSNMSPEDSSIYLCSVEAGSTEAFFGQGTRLTVV.

Concerning this clone: Other DNA variants within this sample encode the same CDR3. The chain carries TRBV7-2 and TRBJ1-5, with 7 nucleotides matching TRBD1. Losses at the gene ends were 2 bases for V and 4 bases for J; bases not matched to a gene: 2. There are 14 residues in the CDR3. CDR1 SGHTA and CDR2 FQGNSA come from the germline V gene. The CDR3 reads CASSLKQGNQPQHF. The CDR3 nucleotides are TGTGCCAGCAGCTTAAAACAGGGGAATCAGCCCCAGCATTTT.

The J gene is TRBJ2-7, the V gene TRBV29-1, with 8 bases that match TRBD2. The V segment lost 4 bases and the J segment 5 bases; nucleotides outside the gene matches: 10. Germline V gene sequence: CDR1 SQVTM, CDR2 ANQGSEA. The CDR3 contains 14 residues. DNA for the CDR3: TGCAGCGTTGGAGTACTCGGGAGGGCCCACGAGCAGTACTTC. Translating it yields CSVGVLGRAHEQYF.

The chain is built from TRBV28 and TRBJ1-2; no clear D. This CDR3 contains 15 residues. Germline CDR1 and CDR2: MDHEN and SYDVKM. Trimming removed 3 bases at V and 13 bases at J, with 24 bases between. The CDR3 bases are TGTGCCAGCAGTTTCTCCGCTCCGACATCACACTTACGCACCTTC. This gives the protein CASSFSAPTSHLRTF.

The DNA for the CDR3 is TGTGCCAGCAGGCGGACAGGGGTATACGAGCAGTACTTC. Amino acid sequence: CASRRTGVYEQYF. The chain has TRBV6-5 and TRBJ2-7; 9 nucleotides align to TRBD1. Germline V lookup: CDR1 MNHEY, CDR2 SVGAGI. The CDR3 covers 13 residues. J was trimmed by 4 bases and V by 6 bases; bases with no gene match: 4.

This sequence joins TRBV28 and TRBJ2-5, with 10 bases that match TRBD2. The V and J ends lost 1 base and 1 base, in that order; junction bases with no gene match: 0. The CDR3 runs 15 residues. From germline, CDR1 is MDHEN and CDR2 SYDVKM. CDR3 in amino acids: CASSLSSGSQETQYF. In DNA form, the CDR3 reads TGTGCCAGCAGTTTATCTAGCGGGAGCCAAGAGACCCAGTACTTC. The full variable domain, in which reference TRBV28 and TRBJ2-5 provide the parts outside the CDR3, is DVKVTQSSRYLVKRTGEKVFLECVQDMDHENMFWYRQDPGLGLRLIYFSYDVKMKEKGDIPEGYSVSREKKERFSLILESASTNQTSMYLCASSLSSGSQETQYFGPGTRLLVL.

The CDR3 here is CASSRPGQGLYGYTF. As DNA, the CDR3 is TGTGCCAGCAGCCGTCCGGGACAGGGACTCTATGGCTACACCTTC. This chain links TRBV28 with TRBJ1-2; 9 nucleotides line up with TRBD1. The CDR3 totals 15 residues. Germline V lookup: CDR1 MDHEN, CDR2 SYDVKM. V gave up 6 bases and J gave up 4 bases; unmatched junction bases: 9.

The chain is built from TRBV10-3 and TRBJ2-3; weak D call: TRBD2 (6 bases). Looked up from germline, CDR1 is ENHRY and CDR2 is SYGVKD. V was trimmed by 2 bases and J by 4 bases, leaving 19 bases between them. The CDR3 has 17 amino acids. This CDR3 reads CAISEPTSRVPSDTQYF. The CDR3 nucleotides are TGTGCCATCAGTGAGCCGACTAGTAGAGTGCCTTCAGATACGCAGTATTTT.